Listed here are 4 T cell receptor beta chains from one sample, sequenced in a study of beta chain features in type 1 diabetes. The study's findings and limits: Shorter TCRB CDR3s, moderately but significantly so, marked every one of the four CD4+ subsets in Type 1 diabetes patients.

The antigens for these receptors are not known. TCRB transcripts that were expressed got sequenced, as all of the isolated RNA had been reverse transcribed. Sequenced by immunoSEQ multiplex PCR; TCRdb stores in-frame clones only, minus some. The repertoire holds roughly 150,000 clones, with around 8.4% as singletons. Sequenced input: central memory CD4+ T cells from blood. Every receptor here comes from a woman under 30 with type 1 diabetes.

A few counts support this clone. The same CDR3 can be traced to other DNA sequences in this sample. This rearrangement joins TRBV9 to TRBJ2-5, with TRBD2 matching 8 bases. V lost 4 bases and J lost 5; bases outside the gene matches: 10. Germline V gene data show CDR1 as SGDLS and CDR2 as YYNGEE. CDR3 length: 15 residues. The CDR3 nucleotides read TGTGCCAGCAGCTACCAAGCGGGAGTAGGGGAGACCCAGTACTTC. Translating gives CASSYQAGVGETQYF.

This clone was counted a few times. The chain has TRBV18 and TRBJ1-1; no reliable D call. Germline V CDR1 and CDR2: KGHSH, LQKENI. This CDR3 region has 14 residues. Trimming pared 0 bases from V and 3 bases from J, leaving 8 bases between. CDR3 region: CASSPPRQHTEAFF. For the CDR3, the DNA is TGTGCCAGCTCACCACCGAGACAACACACTGAAGCTTTCTTT.

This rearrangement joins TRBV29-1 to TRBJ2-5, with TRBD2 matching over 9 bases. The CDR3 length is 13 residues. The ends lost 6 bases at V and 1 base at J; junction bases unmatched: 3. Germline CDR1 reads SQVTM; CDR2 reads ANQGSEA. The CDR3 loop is CSVATSGQETQYF. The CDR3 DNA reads TGCAGCGTGGCGACTAGCGGCCAAGAGACCCAGTACTTC.

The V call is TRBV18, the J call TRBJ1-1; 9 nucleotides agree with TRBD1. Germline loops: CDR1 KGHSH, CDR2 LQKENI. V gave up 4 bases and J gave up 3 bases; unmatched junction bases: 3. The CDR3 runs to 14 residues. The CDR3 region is CASSRGQGDTEAFF. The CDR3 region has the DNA TGTGCCAGCTCACGGGGACAGGGTGACACTGAAGCTTTCTTT.